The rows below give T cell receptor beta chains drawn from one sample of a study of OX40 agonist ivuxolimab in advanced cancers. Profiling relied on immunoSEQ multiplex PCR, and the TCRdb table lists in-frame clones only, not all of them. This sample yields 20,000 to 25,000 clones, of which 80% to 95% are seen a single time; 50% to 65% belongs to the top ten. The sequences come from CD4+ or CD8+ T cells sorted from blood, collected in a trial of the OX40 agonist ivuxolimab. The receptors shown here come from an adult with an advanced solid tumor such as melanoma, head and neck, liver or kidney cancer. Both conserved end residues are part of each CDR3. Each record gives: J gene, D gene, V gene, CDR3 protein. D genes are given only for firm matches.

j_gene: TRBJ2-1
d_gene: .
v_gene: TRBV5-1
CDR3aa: CASSHLRESSYNEQFF

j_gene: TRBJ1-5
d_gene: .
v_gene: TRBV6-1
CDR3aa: CASSELEGIGRQPQHF

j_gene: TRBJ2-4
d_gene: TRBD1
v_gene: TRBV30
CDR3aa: CAWSVSGGSNIQYF

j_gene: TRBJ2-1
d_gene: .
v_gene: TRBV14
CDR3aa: CASSQIGQSFNEQFF

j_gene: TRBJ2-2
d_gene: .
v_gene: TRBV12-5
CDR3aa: CASGLVIWAGNTGELFF

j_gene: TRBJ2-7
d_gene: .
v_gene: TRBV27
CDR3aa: CASSLFSRSYEQYF

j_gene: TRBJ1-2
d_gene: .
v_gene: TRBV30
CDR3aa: CAWSVGLGGYTF

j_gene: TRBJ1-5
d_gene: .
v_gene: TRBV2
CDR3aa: CASSEWGNSNQPQHF

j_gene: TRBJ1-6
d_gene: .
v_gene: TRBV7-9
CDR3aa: CASSLLDGEYNSPLHF

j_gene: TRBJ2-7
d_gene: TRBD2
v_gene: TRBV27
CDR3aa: CASSNSGGPREQYF

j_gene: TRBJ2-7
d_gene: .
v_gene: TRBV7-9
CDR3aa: CASSLGSYEQYF

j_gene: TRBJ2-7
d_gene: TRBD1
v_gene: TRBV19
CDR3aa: CASSISTGGLQYF

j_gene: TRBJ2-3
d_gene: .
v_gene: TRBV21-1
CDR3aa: CASSIRGRADTQYF

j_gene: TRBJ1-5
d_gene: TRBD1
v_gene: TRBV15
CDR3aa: CATSRDRARGRPAQHF

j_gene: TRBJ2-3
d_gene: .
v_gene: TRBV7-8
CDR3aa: CASSPPELPRSTDTQYF

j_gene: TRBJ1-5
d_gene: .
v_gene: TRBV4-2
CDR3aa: CASSQEIAGRDSNQPQHF

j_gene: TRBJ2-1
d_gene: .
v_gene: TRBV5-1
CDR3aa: CASSQLAESSYNEQFF

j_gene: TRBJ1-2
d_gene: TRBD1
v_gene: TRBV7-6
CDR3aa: CASSPIWTGGLEGYTF

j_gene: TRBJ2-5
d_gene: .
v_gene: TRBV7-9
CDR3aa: CASSLDGETQYF

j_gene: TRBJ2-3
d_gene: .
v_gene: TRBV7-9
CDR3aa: CASSFPPSADTQYF

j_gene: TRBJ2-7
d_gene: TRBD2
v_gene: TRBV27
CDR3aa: CASSNDGGSPYEQYF

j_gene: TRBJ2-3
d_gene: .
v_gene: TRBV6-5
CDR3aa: CASSALGLSDTQYF

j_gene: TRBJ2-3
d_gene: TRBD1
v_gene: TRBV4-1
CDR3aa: CASSQVQGGTDTQYF

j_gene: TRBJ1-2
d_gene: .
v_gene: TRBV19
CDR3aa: CATRLDSEPNYGYTF

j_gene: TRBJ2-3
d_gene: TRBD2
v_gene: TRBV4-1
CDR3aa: CASSQGTSGATDTQYF

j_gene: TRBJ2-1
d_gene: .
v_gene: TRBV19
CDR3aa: CASSISGNGNNEQFF

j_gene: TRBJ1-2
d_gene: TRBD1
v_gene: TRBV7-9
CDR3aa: CASSLGTGEGYTF

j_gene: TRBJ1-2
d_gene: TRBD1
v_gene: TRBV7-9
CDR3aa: CASSYGDSYGYTF

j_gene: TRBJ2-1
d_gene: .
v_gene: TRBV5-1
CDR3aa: CASSPWGGQDEQFF

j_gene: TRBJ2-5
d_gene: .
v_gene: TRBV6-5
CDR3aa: CASSSLNQETQYF

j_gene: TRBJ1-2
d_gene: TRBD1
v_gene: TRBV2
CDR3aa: CARDADRGLGYTF

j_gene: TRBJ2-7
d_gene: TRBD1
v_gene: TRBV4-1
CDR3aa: CASSQVGDRDTYEQYF

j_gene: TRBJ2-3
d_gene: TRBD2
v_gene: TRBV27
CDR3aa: CASSFLPGLVDGDTQYF

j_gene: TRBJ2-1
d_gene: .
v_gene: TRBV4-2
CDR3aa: CASSQGLAGSANEQFF

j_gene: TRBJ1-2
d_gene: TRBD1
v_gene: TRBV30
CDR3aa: CAWSVLGQEGNYGYTF

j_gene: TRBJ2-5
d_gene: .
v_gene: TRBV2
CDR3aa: CASSETQHQETQYF

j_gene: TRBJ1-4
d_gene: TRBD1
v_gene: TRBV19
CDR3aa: CASNAGTGPGEKLFF

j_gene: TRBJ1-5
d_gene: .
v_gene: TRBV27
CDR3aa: CASSPGGDQPQHF

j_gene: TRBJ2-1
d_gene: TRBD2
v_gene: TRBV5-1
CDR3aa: CASSSSGGLNNEQFF

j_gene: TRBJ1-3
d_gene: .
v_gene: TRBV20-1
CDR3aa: CSAPFGNTIYF

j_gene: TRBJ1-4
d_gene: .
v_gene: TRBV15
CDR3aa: CATSSGSFYEKLFF

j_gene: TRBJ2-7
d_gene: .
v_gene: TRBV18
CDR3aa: CASSPEDSSKFYEQYF

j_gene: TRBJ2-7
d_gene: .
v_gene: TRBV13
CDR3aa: CASSFRDLGEQYF

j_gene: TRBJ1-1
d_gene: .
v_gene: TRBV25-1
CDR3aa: CASRGGAEAFF

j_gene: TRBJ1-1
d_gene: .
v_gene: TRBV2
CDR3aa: CASSATEGEKTEAFF

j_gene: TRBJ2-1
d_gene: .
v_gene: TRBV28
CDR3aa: CASSPGPSYNEQFF

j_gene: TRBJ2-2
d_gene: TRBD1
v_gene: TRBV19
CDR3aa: CASSNLRDRLTGGELFF

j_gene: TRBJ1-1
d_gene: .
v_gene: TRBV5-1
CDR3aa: CASSQGYTEAFF

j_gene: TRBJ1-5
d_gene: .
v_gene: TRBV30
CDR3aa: CAWSGVGNQPQHF

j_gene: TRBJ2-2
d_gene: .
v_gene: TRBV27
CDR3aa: CASMRQGYTGELFF

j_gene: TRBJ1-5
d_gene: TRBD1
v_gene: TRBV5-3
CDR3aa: CARTSGGDQPQHF

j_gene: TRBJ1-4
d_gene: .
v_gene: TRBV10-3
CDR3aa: CAISDKTGTNEKLFF

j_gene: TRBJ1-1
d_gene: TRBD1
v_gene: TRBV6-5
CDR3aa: CASSFQGALTEAFF

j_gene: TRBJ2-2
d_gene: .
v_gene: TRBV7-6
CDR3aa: CASSPADTGELFF

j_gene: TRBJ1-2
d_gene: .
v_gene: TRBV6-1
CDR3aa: CASSETGAASNYGYTF

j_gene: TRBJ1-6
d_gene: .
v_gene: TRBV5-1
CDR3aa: CASSLEGGGNSPLHF

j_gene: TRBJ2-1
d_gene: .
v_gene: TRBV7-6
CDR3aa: CASSLVGEGSYNEQFF

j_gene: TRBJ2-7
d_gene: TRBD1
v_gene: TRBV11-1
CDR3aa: CASSLADRVLDEQYF

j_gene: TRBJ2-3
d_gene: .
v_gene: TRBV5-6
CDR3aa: CASSRGGGDTQYF

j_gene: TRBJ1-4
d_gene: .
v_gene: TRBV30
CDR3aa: CAWSGSTNEKLFF